Below, one T cell receptor (beta chain) is given with its context. What it binds is unknown. This record comes from a study of brain T cells in children with intractable seizures. Study observations and caveats: Pre-surgery blood may have been undersampled, hiding some clones.

The germline V and J ends were trimmed by 4 bases and 2 bases, with 10 bases remaining between them. Germline lookup yields CDR1 MGHRA and CDR2 YSYEKL. The CDR3 has 14 residues. Documented time point: blood from clinic visit 5 months post-surgery; TSC patient then seizure free. Assay: immunoSEQ multiplex PCR; the TCRdb copy retains only in-frame clones and omits some. The sample has about 340,000 clones, more than 85% seen once. The TCR originated in a boy less than two years old with tuberous sclerosis and intractable seizures. Material: peripheral blood, obtained about 5 months after surgery. The V and J genes are TRBV4-1 and TRBJ2-3, with D hard to call. The CDR3 spells CASSPRLLTDTQYF. In nucleotides, the CDR3 is TGCGCCAGCAGCCCCCGACTTCTCACAGATACGCAGTATTTT.